This TCR beta chain was sequenced during a study of OX40 agonist ivuxolimab in advanced cancers. About the study: Patients were infused with ivuxolimab every 2 weeks at 0.01 to 10 mg/kg.

This clone has more than one count but fewer than ten. Its antigen remains unknown. Regarding the study as a whole: Expanded clones belonging to CD8+ T cells outnumbered, on average, those of CD4+. Antigen targets of the expanded peripheral T cells went undetermined.

Using immunoSEQ multiplex PCR, the repertoire was profiled, and TCRdb retains in-frame clones only, with some absent. The data show more than 65,000 clones, with roughly 80% seen just once and around 5% held by the top ten. The CDR3 runs to 16 residues. The V gene's germline CDR1 is SGHRS and CDR2 YFSETQ. V was shortened by 0 bases and J by 2 bases, with 12 bases between the two germline ends. Sequenced material: CD4+ or CD8+ T cells sorted from blood, taken in a trial of the OX40 agonist ivuxolimab. The chain couples TRBV5-1 to TRBJ2-1, with D possibly TRBD2 on 7 matching bases. The receptor comes from an adult with an advanced solid tumor such as melanoma, head and neck, liver or kidney cancer. CDR3 sequence: CASSLGGGGPYNEQFF. As DNA, the CDR3 is TGCGCCAGCAGCTTGGGTGGCGGGGGCCCCTACAATGAGCAGTTCTTC.